This T cell receptor beta chain was identified during a study of memory CD4+ T cells and cytomegalovirus serostatus. Single viable CD3+CD4+CD8-CD45RO+ cells were sorted as the memory CD4+ T cells. The assay was immunoSEQ multiplex PCR, and TCRdb's table has in-frame clones only and misses some. The repertoire holds 55,000 to 80,000 clones, with more than 75% as singletons. This TCR derives from an adult in good health and CMV-seropositive. The sample taken for sequencing was memory CD4+ T cells from blood.

CDR3 amino acids: CASSPRISPGANVLTF. CDR3 sequence (DNA): TGTGCCAGCAGTCCCCGTATCTCCCCTGGGGCCAACGTCCTGACTTTC. This sequence joins TRBV27 and TRBJ2-6, with unresolved D. Germline values: CDR1 MNHEY, CDR2 SMNVEV (reference sequence). The CDR3 contains 16 residues. The V and J ends lost 5 bases and 2 bases respectively, with 13 bases between them.